Below are 25 T cell receptor beta chains sequenced from a single sample in a study of regulatory T cells in long-lasting Graves disease. Noted time point: newly diagnosed GD, antithyroid drugs for less than 3 months. Researchers made the TCR library from RNA that was extracted from PBMCs. Both iRepertoire HTBI primers and Arm-PCR of CDR3 regions were used to build the TCR beta libraries. TCRdb ran MiXCR on the multiplex PCR reads and lists one entry per CDR3 protein. The sample records 450,000 to 600,000 distinct CDR3 sequences, less than 15% being singletons. These data also featured in a second study, about T cells in Graves' hyperthyroidism and ophthalmopathy.

This material consisted of peripheral blood mononuclear cells (PBMCs), taken at new diagnosis, from a patient treated with antithyroid drugs. These TCRs come from a man younger than 45 with Graves disease.

This clonotype was detected many times. The V call is TRBV7-9, the J call TRBJ2-7, with 8 positions matching TRBD2. Germline CDR1 is SEHNR and CDR2 is FQNEAQ (reference sequence). Losses at the gene ends were 7 bases for V and 4 bases for J; bases not matched to a gene: 9. The CDR3 is made up of 14 amino acids. The CDR3 DNA follows: TGTGCCAGCACCGCGGGGGGAGCTCGGTACGAGCAGTACTTC. It encodes CASTAGGARYEQYF.

This clonotype was recorded many times. The gene calls are TRBV6-1 and TRBJ1-4; TRBD1 agrees at 7 bases. V lost 2 bases and J lost 5; bases outside the gene matches: 5. The CDR3 consists of 15 residues. The V gene's germline CDR1 is MNHNS and CDR2 SASEGT. In DNA, the CDR3 is TGTGCCAGCAGTGAAACAGGGGACCCGAATGAAAAACTGTTTTTT. Protein: CASSETGDPNEKLFF.

This clonotype was counted between two and nine times. The DNA of the CDR3 is TGTGCCAGTAGTATATTGACTAGCGGGATACCCTTGGAGCAGTACTTC. Its protein is CASSILTSGIPLEQYF. The chain couples TRBV19 to TRBJ2-7, with 11 bases aligning to TRBD2. J lost 7 bases, V lost 2 bases, and 10 bases had no gene match. CDR3 length: 16 amino acids. Germline V gene lookup returns CDR1 LNHDA and CDR2 SQIVND (reference sequence).

This clonotype has at least ten counts. The rearrangement uses TRBV29-1 and TRBJ2-5, with 11 bases lining up with TRBD2. Germline-derived CDR1 and CDR2 are SQVTM and ANQGSEA. The trim removed 6 bases at V and 3 bases at J, leaving 6 bases unmatched. This CDR3 contains 14 residues. The CDR3 spells CSVRGTSGKETQYF. The CDR3 nucleotides are TGCAGCGTCCGGGGGACTAGCGGCAAAGAGACCCAGTACTTC. The variable domain in full, with the rest retrieved from reference TRBV29-1 and TRBJ2-5, is SAVISQKPSRDICQRGTSLTIQCQVDSQVTMMFWYRQQPGQSLTLIATANQGSEATYESGFVIDKFPISRPNLTFSTLTVSNMSPEDSSIYLCSVRGTSGKETQYFGPGTRLLVL.

This sequence joins TRBV7-9 and TRBJ2-4; no clear D. The germline CDR1 and CDR2 sequences are SEHNR and FQNEAQ (reference sequence). Trimming cost V 3 bases and J 3 bases, with 12 bases left between them. CDR3 length: 15 residues. CDR3 loop: CASSLPGTFKNIQYF. CDR3 sequence (DNA): TGTGCCAGCAGCTTGCCCGGAACGTTCAAAAACATTCAGTACTTC.

Many counts were recorded for this clonotype. The V gene is TRBV15, the J gene TRBJ2-7; 9 bases fit TRBD2. The length of the CDR3 is 15 residues. V shed 5 bases, J shed 6 bases, and the junction held 11 bases outside the gene matches. Germline CDR1 is LNHNV and CDR2 is YYDKDF (reference sequence). The CDR3 bases are TGTGCCACCAGCCTAGCGGGACTCACACTGGGCGAGCAGTACTTC. Amino acid sequence: CATSLAGLTLGEQYF.

The genes are TRBV29-1 and TRBJ1-1, with 8 bases aligning to TRBD1. This CDR3 spans 11 amino acids. V trimming: 1 base; J trimming: 11 bases; junction bases outside the gene matches: 3. CDR1 is SQVTM, CDR2 ANQGSEA, per germline. CDR3 protein: CSVEVTGGAFF. The CDR3 region has the DNA TGCAGCGTTGAAGTCACAGGGGGGGCTTTCTTT.

In its sample, this clonotype was seen many times. CDR3 sequence: CASSFAGAGNEQFF. As DNA, the CDR3 is TGCGCCAGCTCCTTTGCGGGCGCGGGCAATGAGCAGTTCTTC. V is TRBV5-1 and J is TRBJ2-1; D perhaps matches TRBD2 (5 bases). V was pared by 7 bases and J by 6 bases, with 17 bases between. CDR1 is SGHRS, CDR2 YFSETQ, per germline. This CDR3 is 14 amino acids long.

This clonotype was observed at least ten times. V and J are TRBV13 and TRBJ1-5; D gene unclear. The germline gives CDR1 PRHDT, CDR2 FYEKMQ (reference sequence). Trimming stripped 5 bases from V and 6 bases from J, with 8 bases between. The CDR3 consists of 12 residues. The CDR3: CASSMGGQPQHF. The CDR3 coding sequence is TGTGCCAGCAGCATGGGTGGTCAGCCCCAGCATTTT. The whole variable domain, filled in from reference TRBV13 and TRBJ1-5, reads AAGVIQSPRHLIKEKRETATLKCYPIPRHDTVYWYQQGPGQDPQFLISFYEKMQSDKGSIPDRFSAQQFSDYHSELNMSSLELGDSALYFCASSMGGQPQHFGDGTRLSIL.

For this clonotype: Given a much more abundant clone one base away, this may be a read error. The chain employs TRBV6-1 and TRBJ2-7; TRBD1 matches 7 bases. V gave up 8 bases and J gave up 2 bases; unmatched junction bases: 0. This CDR3 contains 11 residues. Germline V gives CDR1 MNHNS, CDR2 SASEGT. The CDR3 protein is CASGTAYEQYF. CDR3 DNA sequence: TGTGCCAGCGGGACAGCCTACGAGCAGTACTTC.

This clonotype occurred many times. V is TRBV5-1 and J is TRBJ2-7; D not certain. In germline, CDR1 is SGHRS, CDR2 YFSETQ. V was shortened by 2 bases and J by 5 bases, with 14 bases between the two germline ends. The CDR3 sequence is 14 residues long. CDR3 region: CASSFERPLDEQYF. In nucleotides, the CDR3 is TGCGCCAGCAGCTTTGAAAGGCCCCTGGACGAGCAGTACTTC.

J is TRBJ2-1 and V is TRBV20-1; no clear D gene. Trimming removed 6 bases at V and 7 bases at J, with 13 bases between. Germline V CDR1 and CDR2: DFQATT, SNEGSKA (reference sequence). This CDR3 is built from 12 residues. The CDR3 region has the DNA TGCAGTGCCCGAAGGCAGCCAAATGAGCAGTTCTTC. Protein sequence: CSARRQPNEQFF.

This clonotype occurred a few times. The chain employs TRBV20-1 and TRBJ2-7, with 11 bases identical to TRBD2. This CDR3 contains 14 residues. J lost 3 bases, V lost 5 bases, and 6 bases had no gene match. The germline gives CDR1 DFQATT, CDR2 SNEGSKA (reference sequence). This CDR3 is CSAQTSGVSYEQYF. CDR3 bases: TGCAGTGCTCAGACTAGCGGGGTGAGCTACGAGCAGTACTTC.

At least ten counts were recorded for this clonotype. The CDR3: CAIRDRSYEQYF. The CDR3 DNA sequence: TGTGCCATCCGGGACAGATCCTACGAGCAGTACTTC. The chain employs TRBV10-3 and TRBJ2-7; TRBD1 matches 7 bases. Losses at the gene ends were 8 bases for V and 1 base for J; bases not matched to a gene: 2. CDR3 size: 12 residues. Germline CDR1 ENHRY, CDR2 SYGVKD.

Points on this clonotype: A much larger clone differs by one base, so this may be a read error. The chain links TRBV10-2 to TRBJ1-5; the D gene is possibly TRBD1 (5 bases). This CDR3 is built from 13 residues. Germline-derived CDR1 and CDR2 are WSHSY and SAAADI. Trimming pared 6 bases from V and 8 bases from J, leaving 14 bases between. CDR3 region: CASSGGGVKPQHF. CDR3 nucleotide sequence: TGCGCCAGCAGCGGGGGAGGGGTTAAGCCCCAGCATTTT.

This clonotype was seen a handful of times. This chain uses TRBV6-9 with TRBJ2-3; D is ambiguous. The germline V gene encodes CDR1 MNHGY and CDR2 SVAAGI. Trimming cost V 4 bases and J 13 bases, with 12 bases left between them. This CDR3 contains 11 residues. CDR3 coding DNA: TGTGCCAGCAGTTCCGGCGGCCGAGAGTATTTT. Translating it yields CASSSGGREYF.

This clonotype has at least ten counts. The rearrangement links TRBV29-1 to TRBJ1-2; D possibly corresponds to TRBD1 (5 bases). The CDR3 totals 12 residues. Germline-derived CDR1 and CDR2 are SQVTM and ANQGSEA. Trimming stripped 4 bases from V and 3 bases from J, with 9 bases between. The CDR3 nucleotides read TGCAGCGTTGTTGGGGCACACTATGGCTACACCTTC. Its protein product is CSVVGAHYGYTF.

There are many counts of this clonotype. This chain joins TRBV7-9 and TRBJ2-7, with TRBD2 matching 8 bases. The V segment lost 5 bases and the J segment 4 bases; nucleotides outside the gene matches: 7. The CDR3 is made up of 14 amino acids. Germline V gene lookup returns CDR1 SEHNR and CDR2 FQNEAQ (reference sequence). CDR3: CASSLPSGRYEQYF. The CDR3 DNA follows: TGTGCCAGCAGCCTTCCCAGCGGGAGATACGAGCAGTACTTC.

This clonotype was detected many times. The chain combines TRBV12-3 or TRBV12-4 with TRBJ2-7, with D perhaps matching TRBD1 (5 bases). CDR3 length equals 14 residues. The ends were cut back, 8 bases at V and 2 bases at J, with 16 bases in the middle. The CDR3 spells CASAYSGFPYEQYF. The CDR3 DNA reads as TGTGCCAGCGCATATTCAGGGTTCCCCTACGAGCAGTACTTC.

This clonotype has at least ten counts. The rearrangement links TRBV20-1 to TRBJ1-2; 9 bases map to TRBD1. V trimming: 0 bases; J trimming: 6 bases; junction bases outside the gene matches: 11. CDR1 is DFQATT, CDR2 SNEGSKA, per germline (reference sequence). The CDR3 totals 16 residues. The CDR3 here is CSAREEFITGGNGYTF. The CDR3 nucleotides are TGCAGTGCTAGAGAGGAATTCATTACAGGGGGCAATGGCTACACCTTC.

A word on this clonotype: It may be a read error: a sequence one base away is much more abundant. This sequence joins TRBV6-1 and TRBJ2-1, with D uncertain. Per germline, CDR1 MNHNS and CDR2 SASEGT. The CDR3 covers 15 residues. V was cut by 6 bases and J by 5 bases, with 17 bases left in between. For the CDR3, the DNA is TGTGCCAGCAGCGCCCCTGGCGGCCCTCACAATGAGCAGTTCTTC. Protein product: CASSAPGGPHNEQFF.

V gene TRBV6-1 combines with J gene TRBJ2-7; 10 bases align to TRBD2. The CDR3 totals 15 residues. V lost 3 bases to trimming and J lost 3 bases; unmatched junction nucleotides: 5. In germline, CDR1 is MNHNS, CDR2 SASEGT. The CDR3 DNA is TGTGCCAGCAGTGACCCCGCTAGCGGGAGCTACGAGCAGTACTTC. Protein sequence: CASSDPASGSYEQYF.

The chain joins TRBV6-4 to TRBJ2-6, with D perhaps TRBD1 (5 bases). Trimming took 4 bases from V and 0 from J, leaving 13 bases between them. The CDR3 covers 17 residues. Looked up from germline, CDR1 is MRHNA and CDR2 is SNTAGT. The CDR3 protein is CASSVAGQNSGANVLTF. DNA of the CDR3: TGTGCCAGCAGTGTGGCAGGACAAAACTCTGGGGCCAACGTCCTGACTTTC.

This clonotype was seen a handful of times. Mismatch with germline at one junction end may stem from a read error. The CDR3 loop reads CVSSESLSSGREETQYF. DNA of the CDR3: TGTGTCAGCAGTGAATCGTTGTCTAGCGGGAGGGAAGAGACCCAGTACTTC. The genes are TRBV25-1 and TRBJ2-5; 12 nucleotides line up with TRBD2. This CDR3 comprises 17 residues. Germline values: CDR1 MGHDK, CDR2 SYGVNS.

This clonotype was detected many times. CDR3 bases: TGTGCCAGCAGTTTTCTCGGGGGTTCTAGCGGGGGACGGGGATACGAGCAGTACTTC. This codes for CASSFLGGSSGGRGYEQYF. The V call is TRBV27, the J call TRBJ2-7; TRBD2 aligns across 10 bases. The V gene's germline CDR1 is MNHEY and CDR2 SMNVEV (reference sequence). CDR3 size: 19 residues. Germline trimming cut 3 bases from V and 4 bases from J; bases unmatched to any gene: 18.